The T cell receptor beta chain described here comes from a study of regulatory T cells in long-lasting Graves disease. Ten or more counts support this clonotype. Its antigen is unidentified. Arm-PCR with iRepertoire HTBI primers amplified the CDR3 regions for these TCR beta libraries. TCRdb redid the calling of the multiplex PCR reads with MiXCR, one entry per CDR3 protein. This sample has under 700,000 distinct CDR3 sequences; approximately 16% occur once, and the top ten carry around 25%. This sample's time point: newly diagnosed GD, antithyroid drugs for less than 3 months. Generation of the TCR library employed RNA extracted from PBMCs. V was clipped by 3 bases and J by 0 bases, with 12 bases between them. From germline, CDR1 is GTSNPN and CDR2 SVGIG (reference sequence). The CDR3 runs to 15 residues. General observations from the study: TRBV28, TRBJ1-2 and TRBJ2-5 were favored in persistent disease.

This sample was shared with a second study, whose subject was T cells in Graves' hyperthyroidism and ophthalmopathy. That report notes: Thyroid ultrasound, orbital computed tomography, clinical symptoms, and serum thyroxine and TRAb underpinned diagnoses.

Specimen: peripheral blood mononuclear cells (PBMCs), collected at new diagnosis, from a patient treated with antithyroid drugs. The chain links TRBV30 to TRBJ1-3; D remains ambiguous. This TCR was sampled from a woman aged 35-65 years with Graves disease. The CDR3 bases are TGTGCCTGGAGAGGTACAGACCGCTCTGGAAACACCATATATTTT. Translating gives CAWRGTDRSGNTIYF.